This passage covers 19 T cell receptor beta chains from one sample sequenced in a study of vaccination effects on CD4 cells after COVID-19 (dated by TCRdb to 2021 to 2024). No antigens are known for them. The ViraFEST assay stimulated PBMC with viral peptide pools and then used TCR sequencing to identify antigen-specific CD4+ T cell clonotypes by expansion. After around 10 days of culture, CD4+ T cells were isolated with the EasySep CD4+ T cell isolation kit. Two doses of either the BNT162b2 or the mRNA-1273 mRNA SARS-CoV-2 vaccine were administered to participants. To prepare the library, the immunoSEQ multiplex PCR assay was applied. In TCRdb, the immuneACCESS table is reduced to in-frame sequences with V and J assigned. These tables do not hold every clone; where another copy was compared, an unresolved V gene accounts for under half, and the others remain unexplained. Recorded for this sample are more than 60,000 clones; roughly 81% of them occurred a single time. Clones ranked in the top ten supply 1.5% to 1.7% of the sample.

This specimen was CD4+ T cells from PBMCs cultured with HCoV-229E spike peptides, taken after COVID-19 vaccination. What this sample's cell subset or site label stands for: HCoV-229E spike overlapping peptide pool stimulation. The receptors come from a human donor who received a COVID-19 vaccine.

CDR3 sequence: CASSLGGRYQPQHF. In DNA, the CDR3 is TGTGCCAGCTCCTTAGGAGGGCGATATCAGCCCCAGCATTTT. V is TRBV28 and J is TRBJ1-5, with no clear D. Germline V CDR1 and CDR2: MDHEN, SYDVKM. The CDR3 spans 14 residues. The ends were cut back, 8 bases at V and 5 bases at J, with 16 bases in the middle.

This clone was counted only a few times. This chain links TRBV5-1 with TRBJ2-5; D not resolved. The length of the CDR3 is 13 residues. CDR1 is SGHRS, CDR2 YFSETQ, per germline. The V and J ends lost 3 bases and 5 bases respectively, with 11 bases between them. The CDR3 is CASSSRAQETQYF. For the CDR3, the DNA is TGCGCCAGCAGCTCCCGGGCCCAGGAGACCCAGTACTTC.

This chain connects TRBV28 to TRBJ2-5; 8 bases fit TRBD2. This CDR3 region has 15 residues. The germline V gene has CDR1 MDHEN and CDR2 SYDVKM. The V gene end was trimmed by 3 bases and the J gene end by 4 bases; junction bases not matched to a gene: 7. In nucleotides, the CDR3 is TGTGCCAGCAGTTTTCCCGGGACTAGGGGAGAGACCCAGTACTTC. This gives the protein CASSFPGTRGETQYF.

V and J are TRBV5-1 and TRBJ2-1; tentatively, D is TRBD1 or TRBD2 (5 bases each). The CDR3 has 14 amino acids. The V and J ends lost 4 bases and 7 bases respectively, with 15 bases between them. The V gene's germline CDR1 is SGHRS and CDR2 YFSETQ. The chain's CDR3 is CASSPGTVGNEQFF. CDR3 DNA sequence: TGCGCCAGCAGCCCTGGGACGGTGGGGAATGAGCAGTTCTTC.

The rearrangement joins TRBV2 to TRBJ1-4; a possible D gene is TRBD1 (5 bases). The CDR3 contains 14 residues. From germline, CDR1 is SNHLY and CDR2 FYNNEI. The germline V and J ends were trimmed by 6 bases and 8 bases, with 16 bases remaining between them. The CDR3 DNA follows: TGTGCCAGCAGCGCCGGGACGGGTCTGGAAAAACTGTTTTTT. Residues: CASSAGTGLEKLFF. Full variable domain (remainder filled in from reference TRBV2 and TRBJ1-4): EPEVTQTPSHQVTQMGQEVILRCVPISNHLYFYWYRQILGQKVEFLVSFYNNEISEKSEIFDDQFSVERPDGSNFTLKIRSTKLEDSAMYFCASSAGTGLEKLFFGSGTQLSVL.

V and J are TRBV6-2 or TRBV6-3 and TRBJ1-5, with 8 positions matching TRBD1. The V segment lost 5 bases and the J segment 7 bases; nucleotides outside the gene matches: 10. The CDR3 runs to 15 residues. Germline V gives CDR1 MNHEY, CDR2 SVGEGT. The CDR3 DNA sequence: TGTGCCAGCAGTCCCTTGGACAGGGCGGAACAGCCCCAGCATTTT. Protein product: CASSPLDRAEQPQHF.

The chain employs TRBV10-2 and TRBJ1-5; 10 positions match TRBD1. CDR3 length: 13 amino acids. With V trimmed by 6 bases and J by 8 bases, 4 bases remained unmatched. Germline V CDR1 and CDR2: WSHSY, SAAADI. The DNA for the CDR3 is TGCGCCAGCAGGACAGGGGGCAGGGAGCCCCAGCATTTT. It yields the protein CASRTGGREPQHF.

The sample holds one count of this clone. This chain connects TRBV6-5 to TRBJ1-5, with 9 bases aligning to TRBD1. CDR1 and CDR2 from the germline V gene are MNHEY and SVGAGI. This CDR3 comprises 15 residues. J was trimmed by 6 bases and V by 8 bases; bases with no gene match: 11. CDR3 sequence: CASAPGTGSTQPQHF. The CDR3 nucleotides are TGTGCCAGCGCACCCGGGACAGGGTCTACTCAGCCCCAGCATTTT.

The V gene is TRBV21-1, the J gene TRBJ1-4; TRBD1 reflects the table's D call only, with no check against the DNA. TRBV21-1 is deemed a pseudogene. The CDR3 runs to 14 residues. The CDR3 sequence: CASIKEGARKKLFF. CDR3 nucleotide sequence: TGTGCCAGCATAAAGGAGGGGGCCCGAAAAAAACTGTTTTTT.

In its sample, this clone was seen once. The chain combines TRBV6-5 with TRBJ1-2; 8 bases agree with TRBD1. The CDR3 consists of 14 residues. CDR1 is MNHEY, CDR2 SVGAGI, per germline. V lost 4 bases, J lost 7 bases, and 8 bases stayed unmatched. For the CDR3, the DNA is TGTGCCAGCAGTTCGACAGGGGTGGAGCGTGGCTACACCTTC. Amino acids: CASSSTGVERGYTF.

The rearrangement uses TRBV24-1 and TRBJ1-3, with TRBD1 as a possible D gene (6 bases). The V gene lost 4 bases and the J gene lost 0 bases, with 12 bases spanning the gap. Germline-derived CDR1 and CDR2 are KGHDR and SFDVKD. CDR3 length: 16 residues. CDR3 protein: CATSEGTDSSGNTIYF. The CDR3 DNA reads as TGTGCCACCAGTGAAGGGACGGACAGCTCTGGAAACACCATATATTTT.

The table lists this clone with a few counts. The rearrangement joins TRBV5-5 to TRBJ2-1; D ambiguous. The CDR3 length is 15 residues. Germline V gene sequence: CDR1 SGHKS, CDR2 YYEKEE (reference sequence). V gave up 1 base and J gave up 9 bases, with 17 bases separating them. CDR3 in amino acids: CASSLLPATFLEQFF. CDR3 nucleotides: TGTGCCAGCAGCTTGTTGCCAGCCACCTTTCTTGAGCAGTTCTTC.

V gene TRBV14 combines with J gene TRBJ2-5; a possible D gene is TRBD2 (6 bases). Trimming shortened V by 5 bases and J by 5 bases, and 15 bases separated the two germline ends. This CDR3 spans 14 amino acids. The germline CDR1 and CDR2 sequences are SGHDN and FVKESK. The CDR3 loop reads CASSSWTGGETQYF. The CDR3 DNA reads as TGTGCCAGCAGCTCCTGGACCGGAGGGGAGACCCAGTACTTC.

The rearrangement links TRBV24-1 to TRBJ2-3; tentatively, D is TRBD1 (6 bases). This CDR3 has 14 amino acids. Germline V gene data show CDR1 as KGHDR and CDR2 as SFDVKD. Deletions cut 5 bases from V and 2 bases from J, with 10 bases between. The CDR3 coding sequence is TGTGCCACCAGTGTCACAGGGTACACAGATACGCAGTATTTT. Its protein product is CATSVTGYTDTQYF.

The CDR3 spells CASSQAGGPYNEQFF. CDR3 in DNA: TGTGCCAGCAGCCAAGCGGGGGGGCCCTACAATGAGCAGTTCTTC. The chain has TRBV14 and TRBJ2-1; 8 bases match TRBD2. Germline V gene sequence: CDR1 SGHDN, CDR2 FVKESK. V dropped 1 base and J dropped 2; count of bases not matched to a gene: 1. The CDR3 covers 15 residues.

The genes are TRBV3-1 (or the pseudogene TRBV3-2) and TRBJ2-2; D gene unclear. The V end was cut by 8 bases, the J end by 1 base, with 8 bases between. The CDR3 spans 13 residues. Germline CDR1 is LGHDT and CDR2 is YNNKEL (reference sequence). CDR3 DNA: TGTGCCAGCCCATCGAAGAACACCGGGGAGCTGTTTTTT. Its protein product is CASPSKNTGELFF.

This rearrangement joins TRBV18 to TRBJ2-2; no reliable D call. CDR1 is KGHSH and CDR2 is LQKENI in the germline V gene. This CDR3 spans 14 amino acids. With 2 bases removed from V and 6 bases from J, the gap between germline ends came to 10 bases. CDR3 DNA sequence: TGTGCCAGCTCACCATTTTCTGGGCCCGGGGAGCTGTTTTTT. This gives the protein CASSPFSGPGELFF.

This clone was found a few times. The chain uses TRBV2 and TRBJ1-6; TRBD1 might be the D (6 bases). V was trimmed by 10 bases and J by 10 bases, leaving 17 bases between them. CDR3 length: 13 residues. CDR1 and CDR2 from the germline V gene are SNHLY and FYNNEI. The CDR3 nucleotides are TGTGCCACGGCCAGGGGCTACGGATCACCCCTCCACTTT. It specifies CATARGYGSPLHF. Variable domain in full (rest from reference TRBV2 and TRBJ1-6): EPEVTQTPSHQVTQMGQEVILRCVPISNHLYFYWYRQILGQKVEFLVSFYNNEISEKSEIFDDQFSVERPDGSNFTLKIRSTKLEDSAMYFCATARGYGSPLHFGNGTRLTVT.

The chain joins TRBV11-2 to TRBJ1-3; no clear D. CDR1 is SGHAT and CDR2 is FQNNGV in the germline V gene. This CDR3 has 15 residues. Trimming took 2 bases from V and 2 from J, leaving 10 bases between them. CDR3 region: CASSLSRRPGNTIYF. The CDR3, as DNA: TGTGCCAGCAGCTTAAGTCGGCGACCTGGAAACACCATATATTTT.